This T cell receptor beta chain came from a study of blood T cells in healthy people across ages. Study results and caveats: Comparison with aged donors showed that long-lived donors had more naive CD4+ cells and higher diversity.

It was with a sample-barcoded 5' primer and a J-beta primer mix that a second PCR of about 7 to 12 cycles was run. TCRdb re-called the 5' RACE reads through MiXCR, storing one row per CDR3 protein. The sample carries about 800,000 distinct CDR3 sequences, more than 20% recorded once. This clonotype occurred a few times. Its target is unknown. Unmatched junction bases numbered 11, after V lost 5 bases and J lost 2 bases. Germline-derived CDR1 and CDR2 are SEHNR and FQNEAQ (reference sequence). The CDR3 runs 17 residues. In addition, the sample was reused for a study of T cells of mothers and their children.

The source of this sequence is a boy aged 5 to 17 in good health. The chain employs TRBV7-9 and TRBJ2-3; 9 bases align to TRBD2. Source material: blood. CDR3 residues: CASSQGGLAELTDTQYF. The DNA for the CDR3 is TGTGCCAGCAGCCAGGGGGGACTAGCCGAACTCACAGATACGCAGTATTTT.